The T cell receptor beta chain described here comes from a study of blood T cell repertoires in COVID-19. Produced via immunoSEQ multiplex PCR; TCRdb's table is partial and in-frame only. The profile shows tens of thousands of clones, more than 90% of them singletons. Looked up from germline, CDR1 is MNHEY and CDR2 is SVGEGT. The CDR3 runs to 13 residues. Unmatched junction bases numbered 3, after V lost 6 bases and J lost 3 bases. V and J are TRBV6-2 or TRBV6-3 and TRBJ1-2; 8 nucleotides match TRBD1. This TCR was recovered from a man in his sixties with acute or convalescent COVID-19. The sample comprised peripheral blood. The DNA of the CDR3 is TGTGCCAGCAGCCAGGACAGGGACTATGGCTACACCTTC. This codes for CASSQDRDYGYTF.